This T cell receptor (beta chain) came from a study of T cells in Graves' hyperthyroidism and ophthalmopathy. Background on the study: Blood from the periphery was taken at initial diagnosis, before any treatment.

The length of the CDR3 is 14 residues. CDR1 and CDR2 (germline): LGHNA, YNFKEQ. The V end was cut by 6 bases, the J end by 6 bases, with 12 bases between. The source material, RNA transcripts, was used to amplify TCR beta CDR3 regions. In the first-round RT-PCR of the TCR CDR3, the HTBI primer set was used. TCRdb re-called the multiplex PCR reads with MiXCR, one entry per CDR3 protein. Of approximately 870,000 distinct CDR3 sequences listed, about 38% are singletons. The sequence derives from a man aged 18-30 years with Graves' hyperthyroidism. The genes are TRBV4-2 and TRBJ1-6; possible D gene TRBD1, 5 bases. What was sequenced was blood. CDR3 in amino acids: CASRKPGLNSPLHF. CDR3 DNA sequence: TGTGCCAGCAGGAAGCCGGGACTTAATTCACCCCTCCACTTT.